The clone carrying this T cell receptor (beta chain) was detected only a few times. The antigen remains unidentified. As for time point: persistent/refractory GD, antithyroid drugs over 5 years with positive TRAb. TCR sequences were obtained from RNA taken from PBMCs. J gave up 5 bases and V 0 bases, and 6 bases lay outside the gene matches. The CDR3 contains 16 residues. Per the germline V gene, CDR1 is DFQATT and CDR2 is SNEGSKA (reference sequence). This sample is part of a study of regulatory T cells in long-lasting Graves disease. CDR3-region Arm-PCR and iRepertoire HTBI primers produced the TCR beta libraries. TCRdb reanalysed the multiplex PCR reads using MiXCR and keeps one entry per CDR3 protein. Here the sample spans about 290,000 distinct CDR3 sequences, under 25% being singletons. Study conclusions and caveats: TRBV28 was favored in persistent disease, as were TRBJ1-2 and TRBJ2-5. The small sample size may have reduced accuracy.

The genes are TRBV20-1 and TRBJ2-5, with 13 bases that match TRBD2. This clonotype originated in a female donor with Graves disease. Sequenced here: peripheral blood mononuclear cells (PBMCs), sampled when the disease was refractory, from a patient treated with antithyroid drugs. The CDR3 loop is CSARDGLAGVVETQYF. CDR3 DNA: TGCAGTGCTAGAGATGGACTAGCGGGAGTGGTGGAGACCCAGTACTTC.